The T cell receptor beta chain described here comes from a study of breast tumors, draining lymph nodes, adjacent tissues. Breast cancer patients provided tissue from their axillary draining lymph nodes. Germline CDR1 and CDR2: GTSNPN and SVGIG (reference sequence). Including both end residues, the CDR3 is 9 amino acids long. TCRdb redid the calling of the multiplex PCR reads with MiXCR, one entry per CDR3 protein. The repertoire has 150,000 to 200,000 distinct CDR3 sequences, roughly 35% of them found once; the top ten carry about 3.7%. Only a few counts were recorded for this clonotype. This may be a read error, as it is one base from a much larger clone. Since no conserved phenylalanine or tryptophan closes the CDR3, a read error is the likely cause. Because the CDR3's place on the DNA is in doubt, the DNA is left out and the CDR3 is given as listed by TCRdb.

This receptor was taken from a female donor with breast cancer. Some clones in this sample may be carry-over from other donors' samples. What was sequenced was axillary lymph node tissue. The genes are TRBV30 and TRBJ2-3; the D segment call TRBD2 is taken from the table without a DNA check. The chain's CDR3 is CAWRGMPAL.